The count of the clone carrying this T cell receptor (beta chain) is one. TCRdb keeps only in-frame clones here, not all; method: immunoSEQ multiplex PCR. The table shows about 460,000 clones, with approximately 90% occurring only once. The data originate from a study of blood T cell repertoires in COVID-19. Trimming removed 3 bases from V and 6 bases from J, with 15 bases in between. Germline lookup yields CDR1 DFQATT and CDR2 SNEGSKA (reference sequence). This CDR3 comprises 14 residues. The gene calls are TRBV20-1 and TRBJ2-1; D uncertain. Sequencing was done on a sample of PBMCs or T cells enriched from blood (not recorded which). This clonotype originated in a woman aged 55 to 70 who had recovered from COVID-19. CDR3: CSASTQLVGNEQFF. The CDR3 nucleotides are TGCAGTGCTAGTACACAGTTAGTTGGCAATGAGCAGTTCTTC.